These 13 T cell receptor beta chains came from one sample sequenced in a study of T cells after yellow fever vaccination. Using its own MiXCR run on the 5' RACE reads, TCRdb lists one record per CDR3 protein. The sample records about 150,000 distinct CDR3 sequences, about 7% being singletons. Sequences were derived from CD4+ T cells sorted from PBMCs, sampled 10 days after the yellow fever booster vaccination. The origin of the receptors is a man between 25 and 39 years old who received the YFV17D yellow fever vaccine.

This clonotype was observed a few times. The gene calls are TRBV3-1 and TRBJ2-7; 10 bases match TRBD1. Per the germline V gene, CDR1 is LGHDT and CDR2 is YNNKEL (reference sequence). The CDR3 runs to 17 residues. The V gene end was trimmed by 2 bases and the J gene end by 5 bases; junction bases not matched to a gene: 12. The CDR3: CASSQFAVGTGVNEQYF. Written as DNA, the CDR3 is TGTGCCAGCAGCCAATTTGCAGTGGGGACAGGGGTCAACGAGCAGTACTTC.

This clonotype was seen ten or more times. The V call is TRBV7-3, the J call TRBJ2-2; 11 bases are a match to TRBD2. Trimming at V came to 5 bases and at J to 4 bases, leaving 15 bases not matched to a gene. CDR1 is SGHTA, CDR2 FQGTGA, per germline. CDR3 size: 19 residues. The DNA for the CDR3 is TGTGCCAGCAGCCGGGAGGGACTAGCGGACCCTCCGGGCACCGGGGAGCTGTTTTTT. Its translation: CASSREGLADPPGTGELFF.

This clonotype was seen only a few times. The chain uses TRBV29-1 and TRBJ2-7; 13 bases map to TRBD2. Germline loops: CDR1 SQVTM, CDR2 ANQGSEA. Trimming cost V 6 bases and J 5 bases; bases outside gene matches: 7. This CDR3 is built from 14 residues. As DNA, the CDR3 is TGCAGCGTCAAAACTAGCGGGAGGGCCCACGAGCAGTACTTC. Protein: CSVKTSGRAHEQYF.

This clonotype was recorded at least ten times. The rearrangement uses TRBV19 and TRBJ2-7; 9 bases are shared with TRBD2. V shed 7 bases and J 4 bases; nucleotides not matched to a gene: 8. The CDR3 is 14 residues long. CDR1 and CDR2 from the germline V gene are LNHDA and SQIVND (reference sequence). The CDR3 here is CASTPSGMMYEQYF. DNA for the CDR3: TGTGCCAGTACGCCTAGCGGGATGATGTACGAGCAGTACTTC.

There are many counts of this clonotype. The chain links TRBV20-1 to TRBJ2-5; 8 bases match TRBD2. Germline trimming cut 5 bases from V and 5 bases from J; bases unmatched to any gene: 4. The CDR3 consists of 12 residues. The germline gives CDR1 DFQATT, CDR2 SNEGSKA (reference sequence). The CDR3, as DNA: TGCAGTGCTCGGACTAGCCAGGAGACCCAGTACTTC. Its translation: CSARTSQETQYF.

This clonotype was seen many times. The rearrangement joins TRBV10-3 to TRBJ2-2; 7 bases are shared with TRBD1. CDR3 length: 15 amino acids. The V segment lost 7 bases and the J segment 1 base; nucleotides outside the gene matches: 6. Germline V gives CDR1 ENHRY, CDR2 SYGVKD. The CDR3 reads CAINLDRKNTGELFF. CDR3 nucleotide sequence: TGTGCCATCAATTTGGACAGGAAGAACACCGGGGAGCTGTTTTTT.

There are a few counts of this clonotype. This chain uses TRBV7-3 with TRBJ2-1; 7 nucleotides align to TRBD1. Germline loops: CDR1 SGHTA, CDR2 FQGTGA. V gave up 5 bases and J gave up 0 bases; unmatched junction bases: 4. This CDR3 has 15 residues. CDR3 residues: CASSRTGGSYNEQFF. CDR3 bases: TGTGCCAGCAGCCGGACAGGCGGCTCCTACAATGAGCAGTTCTTC. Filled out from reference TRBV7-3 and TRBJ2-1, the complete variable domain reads GAGVSQTPSNKVTEKGKYVELRCDPISGHTALYWYRQSLGQGPEFLIYFQGTGAADDSGLPNDRFFAVRPEGSVSTLKIQRTERGDSAVYLCASSRTGGSYNEQFFGPGTRLTVL.

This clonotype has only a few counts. The chain's CDR3 is CASSFPTSGRIYNEQFF. DNA of the CDR3: TGTGCCAGCAGCTTCCCGACTAGCGGGAGAATCTACAATGAGCAGTTCTTC. This chain links TRBV7-2 with TRBJ2-1, with 12 bases aligning to TRBD2. This CDR3 contains 17 residues. The J segment lost 3 bases and the V segment lost 3 bases, leaving 6 bases of the junction unmatched. Germline values: CDR1 SGHTA, CDR2 FQGNSA.

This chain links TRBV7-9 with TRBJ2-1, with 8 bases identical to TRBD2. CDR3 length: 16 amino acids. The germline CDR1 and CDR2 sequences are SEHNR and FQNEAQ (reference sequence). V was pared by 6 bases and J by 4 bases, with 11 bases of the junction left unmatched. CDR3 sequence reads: CASSGQREPSYNEQFF. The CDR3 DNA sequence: TGTGCCAGCAGTGGGCAGCGGGAGCCTTCTTACAATGAGCAGTTCTTC.

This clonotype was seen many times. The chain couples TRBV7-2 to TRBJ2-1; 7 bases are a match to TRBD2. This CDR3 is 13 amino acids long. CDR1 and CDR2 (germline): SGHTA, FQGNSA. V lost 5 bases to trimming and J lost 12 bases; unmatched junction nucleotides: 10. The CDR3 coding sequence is TGTGCCAGCAGCCCAGGTGGGCGGGAGAGGCAGTTCTTC. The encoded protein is CASSPGGRERQFF.

The CDR3 nucleotides read TGTGCCAGCATAGGACAGGCCCCGAACACTGAAGCTTTCTTT. Amino acid sequence: CASIGQAPNTEAFF. The chain joins TRBV6-1 to TRBJ1-1; 7 bases align to TRBD1. Germline CDR1 MNHNS, CDR2 SASEGT. Unmatched junction bases numbered 6, after V lost 7 bases and J lost 1 base. This CDR3 is built from 14 residues.

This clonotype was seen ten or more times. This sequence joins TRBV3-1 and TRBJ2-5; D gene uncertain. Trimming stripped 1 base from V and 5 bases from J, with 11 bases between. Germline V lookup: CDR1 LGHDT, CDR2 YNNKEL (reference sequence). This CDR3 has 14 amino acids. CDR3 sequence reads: CASSQGTARETQYF. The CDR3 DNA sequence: TGTGCCAGCAGCCAAGGTACAGCGCGGGAGACCCAGTACTTC.

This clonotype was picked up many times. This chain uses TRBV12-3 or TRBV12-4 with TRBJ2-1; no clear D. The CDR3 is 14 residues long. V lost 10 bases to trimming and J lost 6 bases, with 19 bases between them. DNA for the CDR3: TGTGCCACCAGCCGGCCGGTGGTAGGCAATGAGCAGTTCTTC. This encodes CATSRPVVGNEQFF.